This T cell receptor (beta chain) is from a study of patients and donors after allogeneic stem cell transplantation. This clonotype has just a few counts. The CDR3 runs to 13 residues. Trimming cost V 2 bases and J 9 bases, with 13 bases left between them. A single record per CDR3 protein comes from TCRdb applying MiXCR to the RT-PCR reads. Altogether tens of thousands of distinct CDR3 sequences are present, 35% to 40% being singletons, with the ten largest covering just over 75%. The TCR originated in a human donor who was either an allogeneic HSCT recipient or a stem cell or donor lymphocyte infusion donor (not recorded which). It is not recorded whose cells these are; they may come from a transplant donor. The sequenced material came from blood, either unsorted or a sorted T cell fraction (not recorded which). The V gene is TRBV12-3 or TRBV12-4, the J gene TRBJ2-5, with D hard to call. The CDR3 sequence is CASSLQRLQAQYF. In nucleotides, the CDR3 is TGTGCCAGCAGTTTACAGCGCCTGCAGGCCCAGTACTTC.